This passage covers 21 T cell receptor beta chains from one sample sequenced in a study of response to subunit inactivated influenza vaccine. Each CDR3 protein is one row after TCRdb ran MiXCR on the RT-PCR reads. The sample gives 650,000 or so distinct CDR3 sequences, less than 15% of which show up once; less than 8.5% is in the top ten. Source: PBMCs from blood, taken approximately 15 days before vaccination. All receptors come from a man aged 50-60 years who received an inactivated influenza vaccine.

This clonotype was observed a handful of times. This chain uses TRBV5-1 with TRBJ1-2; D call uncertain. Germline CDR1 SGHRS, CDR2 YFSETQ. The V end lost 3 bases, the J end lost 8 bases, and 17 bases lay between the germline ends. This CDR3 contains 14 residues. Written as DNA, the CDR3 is TGCGCCAGCAGCTCGGGCCTAGATTTAGGGGGCTACACCTTC. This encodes CASSSGLDLGGYTF.

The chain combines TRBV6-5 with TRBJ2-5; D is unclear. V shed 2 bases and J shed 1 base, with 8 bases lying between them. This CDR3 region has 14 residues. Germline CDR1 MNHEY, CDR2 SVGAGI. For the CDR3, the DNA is TGTGCCAGCAGTTACAGTGTAGGCCAAGAGACCCAGTACTTC. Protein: CASSYSVGQETQYF.

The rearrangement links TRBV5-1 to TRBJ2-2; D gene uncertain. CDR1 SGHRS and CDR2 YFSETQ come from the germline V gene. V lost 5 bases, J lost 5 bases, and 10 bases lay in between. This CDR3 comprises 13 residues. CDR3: CASSFGRTGELFF. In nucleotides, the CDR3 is TGCGCCAGCAGTTTCGGTCGGACCGGGGAGCTGTTTTTT.

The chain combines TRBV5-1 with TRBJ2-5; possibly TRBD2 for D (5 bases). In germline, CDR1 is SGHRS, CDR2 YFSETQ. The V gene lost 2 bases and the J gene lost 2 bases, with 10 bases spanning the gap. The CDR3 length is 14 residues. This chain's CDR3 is CASSFSGDQETQYF. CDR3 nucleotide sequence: TGCGCCAGCAGCTTTTCCGGGGATCAAGAGACCCAGTACTTC.

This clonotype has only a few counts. The CDR3, as DNA: TGTGCCACCAGCAACCGAGGACAACCACCAGAGACCCAGTACTTC. Translating it yields CATSNRGQPPETQYF. The rearrangement joins TRBV15 to TRBJ2-5; D possibly corresponds to TRBD1 (5 bases). Trimming stripped 4 bases from V and 4 bases from J, with 16 bases between. The length of the CDR3 is 15 residues. CDR1 and CDR2 (germline): LNHNV, YYDKDF (reference sequence).

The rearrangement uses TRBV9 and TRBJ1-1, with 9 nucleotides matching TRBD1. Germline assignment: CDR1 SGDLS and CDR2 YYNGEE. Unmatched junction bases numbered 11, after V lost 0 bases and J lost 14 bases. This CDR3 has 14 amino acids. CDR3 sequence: CASSVGDRVFGKFF. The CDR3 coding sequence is TGTGCCAGCAGCGTAGGGGACAGGGTATTTGGGAAATTCTTT. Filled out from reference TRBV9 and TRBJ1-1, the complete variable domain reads DSGVTQTPKHLITATGQRVTLRCSPRSGDLSVYWYQQSLDQGLQFLIQYYNGEERAKGNILERFSAQQFPDLHSELNLSSLELGDSALYFCASSVGDRVFGKFFGQGTRLTVV.

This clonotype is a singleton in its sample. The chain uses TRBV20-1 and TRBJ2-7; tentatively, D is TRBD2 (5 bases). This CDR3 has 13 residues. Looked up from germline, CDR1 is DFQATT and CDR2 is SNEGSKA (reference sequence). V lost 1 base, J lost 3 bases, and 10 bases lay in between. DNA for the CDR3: TGCAGTGCTAGAGTCCCAGACTACTACGAGCAGTACTTC. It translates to CSARVPDYYEQYF.

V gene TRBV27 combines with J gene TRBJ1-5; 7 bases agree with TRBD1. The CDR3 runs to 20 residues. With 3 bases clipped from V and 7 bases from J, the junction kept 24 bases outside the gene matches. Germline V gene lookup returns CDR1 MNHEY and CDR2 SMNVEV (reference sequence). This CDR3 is CASSFNRQGGVVRLGQPQHF. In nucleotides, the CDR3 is TGTGCCAGCAGTTTCAACCGACAGGGTGGAGTGGTTAGGCTCGGACAGCCCCAGCATTTT.

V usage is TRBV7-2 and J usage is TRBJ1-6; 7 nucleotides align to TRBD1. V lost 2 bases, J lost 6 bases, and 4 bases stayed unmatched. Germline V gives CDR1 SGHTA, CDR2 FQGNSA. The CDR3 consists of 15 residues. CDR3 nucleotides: TGTGCCAGCAGCTTACAGGGGGGGGGTAATTCACCCCTCCACTTT. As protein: CASSLQGGGNSPLHF.

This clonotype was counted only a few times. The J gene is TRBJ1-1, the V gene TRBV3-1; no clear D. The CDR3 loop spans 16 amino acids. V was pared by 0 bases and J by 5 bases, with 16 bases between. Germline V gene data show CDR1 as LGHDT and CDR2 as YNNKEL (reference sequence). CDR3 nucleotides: TGTGCCAGCAGCCAAGATTGGACCTATAAAGGGACTGAAGCTTTCTTT. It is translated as CASSQDWTYKGTEAFF.

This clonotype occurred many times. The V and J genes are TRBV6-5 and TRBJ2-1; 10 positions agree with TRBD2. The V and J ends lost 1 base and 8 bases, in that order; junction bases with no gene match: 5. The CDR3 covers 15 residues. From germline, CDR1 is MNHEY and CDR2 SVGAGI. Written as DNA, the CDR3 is TGTGCCAGCAGTTACTGGCTAGCGGGGGCCCATGAGCAGTTCTTC. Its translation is CASSYWLAGAHEQFF.

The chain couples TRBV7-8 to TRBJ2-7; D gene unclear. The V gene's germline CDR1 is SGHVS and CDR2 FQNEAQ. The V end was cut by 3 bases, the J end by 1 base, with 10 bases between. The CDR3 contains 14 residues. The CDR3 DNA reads TGTGCCAGCAGCTTCCGGTCCCCTTCCTACGAGCAGTACTTC. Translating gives CASSFRSPSYEQYF. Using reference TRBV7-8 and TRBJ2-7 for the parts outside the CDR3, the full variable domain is GAGVSQSPRYKVAKRGQDVALRCDPISGHVSLFWYQQALGQGPEFLTYFQNEAQLDKSGLPSDRFFAERPEGSVSTLKIQRTQQEDSAVYLCASSFRSPSYEQYFGPGTRLTVT.

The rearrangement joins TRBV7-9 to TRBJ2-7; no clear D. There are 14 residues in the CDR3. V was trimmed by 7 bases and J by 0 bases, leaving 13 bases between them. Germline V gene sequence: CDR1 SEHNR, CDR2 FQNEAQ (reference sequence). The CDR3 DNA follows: TGTGCCAGCACCCCACCGGTTAGCTCCTACGAGCAGTACTTC. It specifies CASTPPVSSYEQYF.

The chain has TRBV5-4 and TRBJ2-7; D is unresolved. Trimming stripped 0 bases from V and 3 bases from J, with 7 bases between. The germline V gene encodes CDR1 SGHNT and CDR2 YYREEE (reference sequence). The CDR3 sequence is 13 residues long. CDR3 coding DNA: TGTGCCAGCAGCTTGGGATGGAGCTACGAGCAGTACTTC. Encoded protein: CASSLGWSYEQYF.

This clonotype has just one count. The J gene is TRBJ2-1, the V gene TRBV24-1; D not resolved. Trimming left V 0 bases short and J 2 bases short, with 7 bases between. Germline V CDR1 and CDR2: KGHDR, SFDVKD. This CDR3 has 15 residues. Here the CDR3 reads CATSDLQSPYNEQFF. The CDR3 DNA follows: TGTGCCACCAGTGATTTGCAGTCCCCCTACAATGAGCAGTTCTTC.

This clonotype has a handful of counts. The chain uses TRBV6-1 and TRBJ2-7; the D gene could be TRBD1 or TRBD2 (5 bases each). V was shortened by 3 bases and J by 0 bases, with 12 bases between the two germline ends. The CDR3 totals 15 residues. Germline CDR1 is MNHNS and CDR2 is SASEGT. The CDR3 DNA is TGTGCCAGCAGTGACGGGGCCCGGAGCTCCTACGAGCAGTACTTC. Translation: CASSDGARSSYEQYF.

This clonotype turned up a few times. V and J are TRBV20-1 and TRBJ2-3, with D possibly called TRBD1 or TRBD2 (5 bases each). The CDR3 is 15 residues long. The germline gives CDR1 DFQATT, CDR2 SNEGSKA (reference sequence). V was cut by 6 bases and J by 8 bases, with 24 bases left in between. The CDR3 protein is CSAPTIGAPSGTQYF. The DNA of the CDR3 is TGCAGTGCCCCGACCATCGGGGCCCCGAGCGGTACGCAGTATTTT.

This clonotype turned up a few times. CDR3: CATQAGQGWETQYF. The CDR3 region has the DNA TGTGCCACTCAGGCGGGACAGGGTTGGGAGACCCAGTACTTC. J is TRBJ2-5 and V is TRBV10-3, with 9 bases fitting TRBD1. CDR1 is ENHRY, CDR2 SYGVKD, per germline. Trimming took 10 bases from V and 5 from J; bases not matched to a gene: 11. The CDR3 runs to 14 residues.

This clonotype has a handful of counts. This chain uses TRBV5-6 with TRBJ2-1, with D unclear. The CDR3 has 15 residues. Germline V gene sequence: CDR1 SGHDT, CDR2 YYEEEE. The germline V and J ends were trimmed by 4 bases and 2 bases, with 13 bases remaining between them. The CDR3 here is CASSPPGFPYNEQFF. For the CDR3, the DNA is TGTGCCAGCAGCCCGCCCGGTTTTCCCTACAATGAGCAGTTCTTC.

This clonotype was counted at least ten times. The CDR3 coding sequence is TGTGCCAGCAGCGTAGGTGGTTTCGGGACAGATACGCAGTATTTT. Residues: CASSVGGFGTDTQYF. This chain links TRBV9 with TRBJ2-3; no reliable D call. The V gene lost 0 bases and the J gene lost 3 bases, with 11 bases spanning the gap. The CDR3 covers 15 residues. Per germline, CDR1 SGDLS and CDR2 YYNGEE. Based on the CDR3 plus reference TRBV9 and TRBJ2-3, the full variable domain is DSGVTQTPKHLITATGQRVTLRCSPRSGDLSVYWYQQSLDQGLQFLIQYYNGEERAKGNILERFSAQQFPDLHSELNLSSLELGDSALYFCASSVGGFGTDTQYFGPGTRLTVL.

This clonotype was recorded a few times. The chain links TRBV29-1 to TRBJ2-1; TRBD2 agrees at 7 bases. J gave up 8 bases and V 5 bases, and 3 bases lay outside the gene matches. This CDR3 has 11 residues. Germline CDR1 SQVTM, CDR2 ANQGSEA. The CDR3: CSVTLADEQFF. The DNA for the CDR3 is TGCAGCGTTACTCTAGCGGATGAGCAGTTCTTC.